This T cell receptor (beta chain) is from a study of technical replicates of blood from a handful of donors. J lost 5 bases, V lost 5 bases, and 11 bases had no gene match. The CDR3 contains 15 residues. The germline CDR1 and CDR2 sequences are SGHVS and FQNEAQ. Repertoires were generated with immunoSEQ multiplex PCR, while TCRdb's copy carries only in-frame clones and drops some. The sample shows about 94,000 clones, 90% to 96% of them seen only once. The sample consisted of T cells isolated from PBMCs. The chain joins TRBV7-8 to TRBJ1-1; 7 nucleotides line up with TRBD1. This receptor was identified in a human donor in good health. The CDR3 nucleotides are TGTGCCAGCAGCCCCAATAGGGGGCCACGGACTGAAGCTTTCTTT. It translates to CASSPNRGPRTEAFF.